The T cell receptor beta chain under discussion was sequenced for a study of blood T cell repertoires in COVID-19. Study details: T cells, B-cell-depleted T cells, or PBMCs provided the cDNA or gDNA that served as material.

Original handling: Amplification of reference gene primers provided the estimated nucleated cell counts. Using immunoSEQ multiplex PCR, the repertoire was profiled, and TCRdb retains in-frame clones only, with some absent. The DNA was the basis for D and trimming; V, J and clone size are from that table. The table shows just over 650,000 clones, with approximately 90% occurring only once. The sequence derives from a woman between 18 and 30 years old with acute or convalescent COVID-19. The sequenced material came from peripheral blood.

The CDR3 loop reads CASSLKAGWVEQYF. In DNA, the CDR3 is TGTGCCAGCAGCCTAAAGGCGGGGTGGGTCGAGCAGTACTTC. The chain employs TRBV7-2 and TRBJ2-7; D perhaps matches TRBD2 (6 bases). This CDR3 has 14 amino acids. Per the germline V gene, CDR1 is SGHTA and CDR2 is FQGNSA. Trimming pared 5 bases from V and 6 bases from J, leaving 17 bases between.